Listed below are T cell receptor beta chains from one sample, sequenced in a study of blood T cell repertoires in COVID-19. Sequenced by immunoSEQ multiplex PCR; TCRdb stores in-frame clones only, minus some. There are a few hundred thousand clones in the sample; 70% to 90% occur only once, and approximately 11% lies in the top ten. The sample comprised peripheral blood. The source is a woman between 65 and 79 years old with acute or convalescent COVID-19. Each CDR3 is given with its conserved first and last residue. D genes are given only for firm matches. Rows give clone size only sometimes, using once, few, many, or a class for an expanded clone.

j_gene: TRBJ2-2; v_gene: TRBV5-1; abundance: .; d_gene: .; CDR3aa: CASSLDGGNTGELFF; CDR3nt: TGCGCCAGCAGCTTGGACGGGGGGAACACCGGGGAGCTGTTTTTT
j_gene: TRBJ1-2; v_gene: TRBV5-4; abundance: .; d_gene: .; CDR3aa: CASSLVSGNYGYTF; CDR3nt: TGTGCCAGCAGCTTGGTCTCAGGGAACTATGGCTACACCTTC
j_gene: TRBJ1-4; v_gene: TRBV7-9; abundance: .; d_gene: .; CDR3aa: CASSLGVSGNTNEKLFF; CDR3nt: TGTGCCAGCAGCTTAGGGGTTTCGGGGAATACTAATGAAAAACTGTTTTTT
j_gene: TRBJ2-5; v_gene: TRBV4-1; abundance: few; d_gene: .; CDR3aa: CASSQATWPGGKQTQYF; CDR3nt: TGCGCCAGCAGCCAAGCAACATGGCCAGGGGGGAAACAGACCCAGTACTTC
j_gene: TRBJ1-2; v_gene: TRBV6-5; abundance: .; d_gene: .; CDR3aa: CASSTPRDYGYTF; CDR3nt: TGTGCCAGCAGTACCCCCAGGGACTATGGCTACACCTTC
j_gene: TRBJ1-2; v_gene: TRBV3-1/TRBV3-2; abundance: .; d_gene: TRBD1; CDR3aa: CASSQGQGGYTF; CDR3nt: TGTGCCAGCAGCCAAGGACAGGGGGGCTACACCTTC
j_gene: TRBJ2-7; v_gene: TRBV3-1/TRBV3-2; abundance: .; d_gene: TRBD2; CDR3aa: CASSQDSPSAGGFTYEQYF; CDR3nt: TGTGCCAGCAGCCAAGACTCTCCCTCCGCGGGGGGATTCACCTACGAGCAGTACTTC
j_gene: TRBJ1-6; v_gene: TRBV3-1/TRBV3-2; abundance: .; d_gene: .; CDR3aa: CASSETGPLHF; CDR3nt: TGTGCCAGCAGCGAAACTGGACCCCTCCACTTT
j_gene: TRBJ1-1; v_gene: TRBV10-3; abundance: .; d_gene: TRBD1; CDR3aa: CAISELTGGATEAFF; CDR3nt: TGTGCCATCAGTGAGTTGACAGGGGGCGCGACTGAAGCTTTCTTT
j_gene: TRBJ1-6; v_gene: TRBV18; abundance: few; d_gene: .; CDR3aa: CASSPPSRTANNSPLHF; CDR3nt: TGTGCCAGCTCACCACCGTCAAGGACAGCAAATAATTCACCCCTCCACTTT
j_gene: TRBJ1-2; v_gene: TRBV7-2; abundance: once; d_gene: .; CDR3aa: CASSFGGTDYGYTF; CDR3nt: TGTGCCAGCAGCTTCGGGGGGACGGACTATGGCTACACCTTC
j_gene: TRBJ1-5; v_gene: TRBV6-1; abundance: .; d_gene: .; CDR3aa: CASSETGYFEPQHF; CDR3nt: TGTGCCAGCAGTGAAACAGGGTACTTCGAGCCCCAGCATTTT
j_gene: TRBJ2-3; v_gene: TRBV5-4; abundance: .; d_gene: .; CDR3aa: CASRRGGPTDTQYF; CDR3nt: TGTGCCAGCCGTAGGGGGGGTCCCACAGATACGCAGTATTTT
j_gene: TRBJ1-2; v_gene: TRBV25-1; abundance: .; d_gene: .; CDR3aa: CASSDSVGGYGYTF; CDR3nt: TGTGCCAGCAGTGACTCAGTAGGAGGCTATGGCTACACCTTC
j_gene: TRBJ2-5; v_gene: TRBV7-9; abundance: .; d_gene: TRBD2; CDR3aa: CASSPSGGGETQYF; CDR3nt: TGTGCCAGCAGCCCTAGCGGGGGGGGAGAGACCCAGTACTTC
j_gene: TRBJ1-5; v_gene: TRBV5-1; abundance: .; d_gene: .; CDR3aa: CASSRGPGQPQHF; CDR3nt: TGCGCCAGCAGCCGAGGGCCTGGGCAGCCCCAGCATTTT
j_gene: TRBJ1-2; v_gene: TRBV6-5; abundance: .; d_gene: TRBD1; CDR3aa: CASSSGRGPHF; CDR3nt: TGTGCCAGCAGTTCGGGCAGGGGGCCCCACTTC
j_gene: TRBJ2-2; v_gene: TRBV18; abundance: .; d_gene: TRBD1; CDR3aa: CASSPGQGTSAGELFF; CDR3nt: TGTGCCAGCTCACCGGGACAGGGTACGTCAGCCGGGGAGCTGTTTTTT
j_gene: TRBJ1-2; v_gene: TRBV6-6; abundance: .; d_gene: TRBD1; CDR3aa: CAIRVATGGQGSGYTF; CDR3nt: TGTGCCATCCGGGTGGCGACAGGGGGTCAAGGTTCCGGCTACACCTTC
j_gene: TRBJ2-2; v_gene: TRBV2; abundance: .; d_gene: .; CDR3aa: CASSLNTGELFF; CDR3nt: TGTGCCAGCAGCCTGAACACCGGGGAGCTGTTTTTT
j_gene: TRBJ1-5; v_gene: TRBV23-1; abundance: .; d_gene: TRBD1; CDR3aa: CASSPSRDRNNQPQHF; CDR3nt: TGCGCCAGCAGTCCGTCCCGGGACAGGAATAATCAGCCCCAGCATTTT
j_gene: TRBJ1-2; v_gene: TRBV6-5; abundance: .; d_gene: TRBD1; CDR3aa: CASRAGGHGYTF; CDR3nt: TGTGCCAGCAGGGCAGGGGGCCATGGCTACACCTTC
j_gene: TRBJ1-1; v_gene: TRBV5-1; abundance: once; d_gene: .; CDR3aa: CASSPNPGTLNTEAFF; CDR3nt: TGCGCCAGCAGCCCCAATCCGGGGACACTGAACACTGAAGCTTTCTTT
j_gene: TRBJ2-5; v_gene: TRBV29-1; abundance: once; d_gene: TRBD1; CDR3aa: CSGRDRGRQETQYF; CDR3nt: TGCAGCGGCCGGGACAGGGGACGGCAAGAGACCCAGTACTTC
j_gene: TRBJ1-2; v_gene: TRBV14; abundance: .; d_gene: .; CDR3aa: CASSQEPRGGYTF; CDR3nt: TGTGCCAGCAGCCAAGAGCCCAGGGGAGGCTACACCTTC
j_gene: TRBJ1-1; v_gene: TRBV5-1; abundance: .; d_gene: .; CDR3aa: CASSLAQGKAFF; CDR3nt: TGCGCCAGCAGCTTGGCGCAGGGAAAAGCTTTCTTT
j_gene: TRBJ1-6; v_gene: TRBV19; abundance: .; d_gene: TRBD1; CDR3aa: CATWDRYSSSPLHF; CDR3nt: TGTGCCACCTGGGACAGGTACTCATCCTCACCCCTCCACTTT
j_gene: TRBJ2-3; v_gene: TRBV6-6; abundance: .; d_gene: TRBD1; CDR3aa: CASSPLTGATSTDTQYF; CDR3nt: TGTGCCAGCAGTCCCCTCACAGGGGCAACTAGCACAGATACGCAGTATTTT
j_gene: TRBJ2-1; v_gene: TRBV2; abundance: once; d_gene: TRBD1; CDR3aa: CASREDVGGYSYNEQFF; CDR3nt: TGTGCCAGCAGAGAAGACGTAGGGGGCTACTCCTACAATGAGCAGTTCTTC
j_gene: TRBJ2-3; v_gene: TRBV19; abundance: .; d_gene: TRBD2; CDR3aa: CASSTAGGLDTQYF; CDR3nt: TGTGCCAGTAGTACGGCGGGGGGGCTCGATACGCAGTATTTT
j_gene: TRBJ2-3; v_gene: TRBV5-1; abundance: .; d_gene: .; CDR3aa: CASRQGTTDTQYF; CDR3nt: TGCGCCAGCAGACAGGGAACCACAGATACGCAGTATTTT
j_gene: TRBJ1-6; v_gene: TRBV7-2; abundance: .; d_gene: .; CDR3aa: CASSSLNSPLHF; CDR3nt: TGTGCCAGCAGCTCTCTAAATTCACCCCTCCACTTT
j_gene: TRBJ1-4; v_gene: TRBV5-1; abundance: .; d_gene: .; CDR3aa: CASSPTANRAVNEKLFF; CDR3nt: TGCGCCAGCAGCCCTACCGCCAACAGGGCCGTTAATGAAAAACTGTTTTTT
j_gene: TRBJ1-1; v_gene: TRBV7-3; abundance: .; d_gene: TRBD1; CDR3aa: CASSFAAQPATGAFF; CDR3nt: TGTGCCAGCAGCTTCGCGGCCCAACCCGCGACAGGGGCTTTCTTT
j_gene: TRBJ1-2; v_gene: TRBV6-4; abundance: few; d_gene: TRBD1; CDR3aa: CASSDARGLGYTF; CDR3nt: TGTGCCAGCAGTGACGCCAGGGGGCTTGGCTACACCTTC